Presented here are 13 T cell receptor beta chains from one specimen sequenced in a study of cytomegalovirus exposure and HLA in healthy donors (dated by TCRdb to between 2016 and 2019). The method was the immunoSEQ multiplex PCR assay. The immuneACCESS repertoire file appears here via TCRdb, limited to in-frame rearrangements. These files lack a portion of the clones; in checked studies, under half of the deficit traces to unresolved V genes, and the cause of the others is not known. The sample data list 56,000 or so clones, and 85% to 95% of these were observed just once. The ten top clones hold 0.9% to 1.4% of the sample. Sequenced input: PBMCs. The receptors derive from a man aged 18-30 years in good health and CMV-seronegative.

The V call is TRBV11-2, the J call TRBJ2-2; 8 bases are a match to TRBD1. The CDR3 is 16 residues long. Germline V gene sequence: CDR1 SGHAT, CDR2 FQNNGV. V gave up 4 bases and J gave up 5 bases; unmatched junction bases: 9. The CDR3, as DNA: TGTGCCAGCAGCTCCCCGAGGACAGGGTTGACCGGGGAGCTGTTTTTT. This sequence encodes CASSSPRTGLTGELFF.

V usage is TRBV21-1 and J usage is TRBJ2-1; the table's D gene call, TRBD2, was not cross checked with the DNA. TRBV21-1 is designated a pseudogene. The CDR3 loop spans 13 amino acids. The CDR3 reads CPPSEGLYNEQFF. CDR3 sequence (DNA): TGTCCCCCCAGTGAGGGACTCTACAATGAGCAGTTCTTC.

The chain is built from TRBV14 and TRBJ2-7, with D possibly being TRBD2 (7 bases). The CDR3 length is 15 residues. The V end was cut by 3 bases, the J end by 2 bases, with 14 bases between. Per germline, CDR1 SGHDN and CDR2 FVKESK. This CDR3 reads CASSHPGGRAYEQYF. The CDR3 DNA reads TGTGCCAGCAGCCACCCGGGGGGCCGGGCCTACGAGCAGTACTTC.

The chain couples TRBV15 to TRBJ1-3, with D perhaps TRBD1 (5 bases). V was clipped by 4 bases and J by 0 bases, with 13 bases between them. CDR1 is LNHNV, CDR2 YYDKDF, per germline (reference sequence). The CDR3 runs to 16 residues. CDR3 sequence reads: CATSIRQLPSGNTIYF. CDR3 nucleotides: TGTGCCACCAGCATACGACAGCTTCCCTCTGGAAACACCATATATTTT. The full variable domain, in which reference TRBV15 and TRBJ1-3 provide the parts outside the CDR3, is DAMVIQNPRYQVTQFGKPVTLSCSQTLNHNVMYWYQQKSSQAPKLLFHYYDKDFNNEADTPDNFQSRRPNTSFCFLDIRSPGLGDTAMYLCATSIRQLPSGNTIYFGEGSWLTVV.

The chain uses TRBV27 and TRBJ2-1, with 11 positions matching TRBD2. Germline CDR1 is MNHEY and CDR2 is SMNVEV (reference sequence). This CDR3 contains 16 residues. V dropped 2 bases and J dropped 8; count of bases not matched to a gene: 8. The CDR3 reads CASSLSRGSGRDEQFF. As DNA, the CDR3 is TGTGCCAGCAGTTTAAGTCGTGGTAGCGGGAGGGATGAGCAGTTCTTC.

The rearrangement joins TRBV9 to TRBJ2-1, with a tentative D call TRBD2 (6 bases). There are 12 residues in the CDR3. Germline V gene data show CDR1 as SGDLS and CDR2 as YYNGEE. V was cut by 2 bases and J by 8 bases, with 8 bases left in between. CDR3 amino acids: CASSVAGYEQFF. The CDR3, as DNA: TGTGCCAGCAGCGTGGCGGGGTATGAGCAGTTCTTC. Full variable domain (rest looked up from reference TRBV9 and TRBJ2-1): DSGVTQTPKHLITATGQRVTLRCSPRSGDLSVYWYQQSLDQGLQFLIQYYNGEERAKGNILERFSAQQFPDLHSELNLSSLELGDSALYFCASSVAGYEQFFGPGTRLTVL.

With regard to this clone: The junction shows a germline mismatch at one end, possibly a read error. The CDR3 region is CASSSPTQGKGETQYF. The DNA for the CDR3 is TGTGCTAGCAGCTCCCCTACACAGGGAAAGGGAGAGACCCAGTACTTC. The chain is built from TRBV7-7 and TRBJ2-5, with a possible D match to TRBD1 (6 bases). The CDR3 covers 16 residues. The V gene's germline CDR1 is SSHAT and CDR2 FNYEAQ (reference sequence).

The chain links TRBV28 to TRBJ1-1; D is unresolved. V was clipped by 3 bases and J by 1 base, with 12 bases between them. The CDR3 has 15 amino acids. CDR1 is MDHEN and CDR2 is SYDVKM in the germline V gene. CDR3 sequence (DNA): TGTGCCAGCAGTTTTGTAGTAGGAGAGAACACTGAAGCTTTCTTT. This gives the protein CASSFVVGENTEAFF.

A single count supports this clone. The J gene is TRBJ2-5, the V gene TRBV9; 10 bases agree with TRBD2. Trimming took 4 bases from V and 4 from J; bases not matched to a gene: 7. Per germline, CDR1 SGDLS and CDR2 YYNGEE. The CDR3 contains 15 residues. The CDR3 DNA is TGTGCCAGCAGCAATGAGCGGGAGGGCGGAGAGACCCAGTACTTC. Translating gives CASSNEREGGETQYF. Full variable domain (rest looked up from reference TRBV9 and TRBJ2-5): DSGVTQTPKHLITATGQRVTLRCSPRSGDLSVYWYQQSLDQGLQFLIQYYNGEERAKGNILERFSAQQFPDLHSELNLSSLELGDSALYFCASSNEREGGETQYFGPGTRLLVL.

V is TRBV7-2 and J is TRBJ2-7; D perhaps matches TRBD1 (6 bases). Germline-derived CDR1 and CDR2 are SGHTA and FQGNSA. Trimming shortened V by 0 bases and J by 5 bases, and 26 bases separated the two germline ends. CDR3 size: 19 residues. In nucleotides, the CDR3 is TGTGCCAGCAGCTTAGCGCTTGGGTTGCAGGGGAATGTGAGGAACGAGCAGTACTTC. It yields the protein CASSLALGLQGNVRNEQYF.

The V gene is TRBV15, the J gene TRBJ2-1; 7 nucleotides align to TRBD2. Germline CDR1 LNHNV, CDR2 YYDKDF (reference sequence). Trimming cost V 0 bases and J 5 bases; bases outside gene matches: 7. The CDR3 runs to 16 residues. The CDR3 is CATSRDVPGGHNEQFF. DNA of the CDR3: TGTGCCACCAGCAGAGATGTGCCGGGAGGCCACAATGAGCAGTTCTTC.

The J gene is TRBJ2-2, the V gene TRBV9, with D unresolved. V lost 3 bases, J lost 6 bases, and 12 bases lay in between. The CDR3 extends over 14 amino acids. Germline V gene data show CDR1 as SGDLS and CDR2 as YYNGEE. The CDR3 loop reads CASSARVEPGELFF. The CDR3 region has the DNA TGTGCCAGCAGCGCCCGGGTAGAACCCGGGGAGCTGTTTTTT. Full variable domain (rest looked up from reference TRBV9 and TRBJ2-2): DSGVTQTPKHLITATGQRVTLRCSPRSGDLSVYWYQQSLDQGLQFLIQYYNGEERAKGNILERFSAQQFPDLHSELNLSSLELGDSALYFCASSARVEPGELFFGEGSRLTVL.

The chain combines TRBV28 with TRBJ2-1; D is unclear. This CDR3 has 11 amino acids. Germline CDR1 and CDR2: MDHEN and SYDVKM. Trimming removed 5 bases at V and 7 bases at J, with 6 bases between. CDR3 residues: CASSPRNEQFF. The CDR3 nucleotides are TGTGCCAGCAGTCCCCGGAATGAGCAGTTCTTC.